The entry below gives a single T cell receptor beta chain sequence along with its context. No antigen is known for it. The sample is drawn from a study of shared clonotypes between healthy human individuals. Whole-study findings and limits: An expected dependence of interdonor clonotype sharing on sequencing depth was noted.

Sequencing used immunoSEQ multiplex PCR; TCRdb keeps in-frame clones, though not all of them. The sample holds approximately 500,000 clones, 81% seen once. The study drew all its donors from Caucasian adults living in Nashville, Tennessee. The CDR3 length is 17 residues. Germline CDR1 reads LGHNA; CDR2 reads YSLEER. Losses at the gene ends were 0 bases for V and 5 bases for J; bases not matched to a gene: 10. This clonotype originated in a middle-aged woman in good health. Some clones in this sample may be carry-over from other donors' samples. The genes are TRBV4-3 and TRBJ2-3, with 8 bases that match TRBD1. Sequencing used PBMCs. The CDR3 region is CASSQEVRTGRRDTQYF. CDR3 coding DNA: TGCGCCAGCAGCCAAGAAGTGAGGACAGGGAGGAGAGATACGCAGTATTTT.